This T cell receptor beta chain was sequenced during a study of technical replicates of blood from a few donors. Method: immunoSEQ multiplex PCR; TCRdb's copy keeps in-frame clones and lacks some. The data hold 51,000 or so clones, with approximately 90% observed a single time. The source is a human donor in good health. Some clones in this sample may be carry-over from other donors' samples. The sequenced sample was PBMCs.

The CDR3 DNA reads as TGTGCCAGCAGCTTTAACGGGGGGGCCATCTACGAGCAGTACTTC. It is translated as CASSFNGGAIYEQYF. This chain uses TRBV11-1 with TRBJ2-7; TRBD2 aligns across 8 bases. The CDR3 sequence is 15 residues long. The trim removed 3 bases at V and 3 bases at J, leaving 7 bases unmatched. From germline, CDR1 is SGHAT and CDR2 FQDESV (reference sequence).